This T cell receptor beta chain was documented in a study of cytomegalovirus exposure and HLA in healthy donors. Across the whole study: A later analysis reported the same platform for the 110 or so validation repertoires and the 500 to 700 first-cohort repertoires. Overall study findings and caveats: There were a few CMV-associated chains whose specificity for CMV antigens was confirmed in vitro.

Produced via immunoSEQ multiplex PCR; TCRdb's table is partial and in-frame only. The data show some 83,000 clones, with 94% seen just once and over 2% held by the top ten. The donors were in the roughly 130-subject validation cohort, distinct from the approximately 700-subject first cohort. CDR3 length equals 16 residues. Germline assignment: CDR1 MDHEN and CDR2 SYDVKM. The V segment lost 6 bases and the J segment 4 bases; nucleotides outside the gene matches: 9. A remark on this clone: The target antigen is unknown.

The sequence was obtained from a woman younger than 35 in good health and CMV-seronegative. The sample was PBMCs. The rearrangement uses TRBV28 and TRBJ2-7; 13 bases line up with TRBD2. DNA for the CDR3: TGTGCCAGCAGCGGGACTAGCGGGGCCCTACGGTACGAGCAGTACTTC. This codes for CASSGTSGALRYEQYF. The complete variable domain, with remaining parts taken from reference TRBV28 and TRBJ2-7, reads DVKVTQSSRYLVKRTGEKVFLECVQDMDHENMFWYRQDPGLGLRLIYFSYDVKMKEKGDIPEGYSVSREKKERFSLILESASTNQTSMYLCASSGTSGALRYEQYFGPGTRLTVT.